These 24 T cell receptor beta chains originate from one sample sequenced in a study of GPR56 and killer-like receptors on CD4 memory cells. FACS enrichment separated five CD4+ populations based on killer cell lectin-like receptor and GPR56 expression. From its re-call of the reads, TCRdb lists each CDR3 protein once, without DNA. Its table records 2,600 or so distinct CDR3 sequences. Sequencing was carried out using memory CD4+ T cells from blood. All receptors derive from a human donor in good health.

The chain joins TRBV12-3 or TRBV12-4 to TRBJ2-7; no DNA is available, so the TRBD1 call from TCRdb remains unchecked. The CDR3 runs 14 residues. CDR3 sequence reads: CASSLRAGSYEQYF.

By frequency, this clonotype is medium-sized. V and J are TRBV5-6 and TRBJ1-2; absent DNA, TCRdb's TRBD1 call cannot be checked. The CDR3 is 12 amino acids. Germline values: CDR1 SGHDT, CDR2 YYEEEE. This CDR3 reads CASSLRGRGYTF.

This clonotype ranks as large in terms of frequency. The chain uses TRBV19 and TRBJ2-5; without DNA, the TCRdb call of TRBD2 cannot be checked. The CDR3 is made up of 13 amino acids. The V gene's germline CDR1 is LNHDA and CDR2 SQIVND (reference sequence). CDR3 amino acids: CASTRRGGETQYF.

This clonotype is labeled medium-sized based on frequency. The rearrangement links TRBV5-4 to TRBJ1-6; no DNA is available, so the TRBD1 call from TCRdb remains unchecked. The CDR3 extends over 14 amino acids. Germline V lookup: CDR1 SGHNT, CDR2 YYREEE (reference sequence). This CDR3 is CASSLGGAESPLHF. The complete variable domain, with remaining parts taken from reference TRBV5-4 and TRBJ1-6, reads ETGVTQSPTHLIKTRGQQVTLRCSSQSGHNTVSWYQQALGQGPQFIFQYYREEENGRGNFPPRFSGLQFPNYSSELNVNALELDDSALYLCASSLGGAESPLHFGNGTRLTVT.

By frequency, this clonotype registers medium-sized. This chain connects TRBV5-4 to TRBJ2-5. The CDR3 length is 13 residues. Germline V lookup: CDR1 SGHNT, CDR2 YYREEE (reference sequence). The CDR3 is CASSFGVGETQYF.

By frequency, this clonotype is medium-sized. The CDR3 sequence: CASSYPPGAYQETQYF. The J gene is TRBJ2-5, the V gene TRBV6-2 or TRBV6-3; TCRdb gives TRBD1 as the D gene, but with no DNA this cannot be confirmed. CDR1 is MNHEY, CDR2 SVGEGT, per germline. This CDR3 has 16 residues.

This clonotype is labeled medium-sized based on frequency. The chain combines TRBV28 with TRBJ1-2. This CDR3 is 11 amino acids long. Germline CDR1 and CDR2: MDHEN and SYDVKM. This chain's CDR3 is CASSSQLGYTF.

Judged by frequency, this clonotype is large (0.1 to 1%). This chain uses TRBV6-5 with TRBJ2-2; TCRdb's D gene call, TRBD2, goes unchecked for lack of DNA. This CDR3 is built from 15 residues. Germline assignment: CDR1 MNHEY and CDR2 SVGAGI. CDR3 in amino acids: CASSYSTGVTGELFF.

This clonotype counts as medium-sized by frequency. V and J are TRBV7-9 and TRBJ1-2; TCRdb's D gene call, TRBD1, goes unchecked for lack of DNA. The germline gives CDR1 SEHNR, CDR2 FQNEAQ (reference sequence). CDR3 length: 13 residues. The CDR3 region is CASSSRFLEGYTF.

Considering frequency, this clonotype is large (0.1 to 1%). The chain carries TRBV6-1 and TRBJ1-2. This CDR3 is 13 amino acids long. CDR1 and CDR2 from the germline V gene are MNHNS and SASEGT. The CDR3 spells CASSKDRIYGYTF.

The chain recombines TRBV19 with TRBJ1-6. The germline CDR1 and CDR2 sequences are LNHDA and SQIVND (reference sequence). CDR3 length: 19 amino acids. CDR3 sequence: CASSAGTSGGGSYNSPLHF.

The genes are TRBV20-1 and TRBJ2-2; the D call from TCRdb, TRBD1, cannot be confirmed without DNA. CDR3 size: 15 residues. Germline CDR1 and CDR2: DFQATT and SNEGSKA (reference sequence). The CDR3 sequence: CSARDNVGATGELFF.

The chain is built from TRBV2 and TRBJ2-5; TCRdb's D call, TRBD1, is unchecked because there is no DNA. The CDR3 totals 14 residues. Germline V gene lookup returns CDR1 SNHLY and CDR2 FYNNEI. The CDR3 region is CASRAGTGQETQYF.

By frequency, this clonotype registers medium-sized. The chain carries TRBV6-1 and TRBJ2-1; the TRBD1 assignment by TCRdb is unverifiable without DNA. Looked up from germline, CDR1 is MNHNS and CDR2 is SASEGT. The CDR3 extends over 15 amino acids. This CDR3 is CASFQFGTPYNEQFF.

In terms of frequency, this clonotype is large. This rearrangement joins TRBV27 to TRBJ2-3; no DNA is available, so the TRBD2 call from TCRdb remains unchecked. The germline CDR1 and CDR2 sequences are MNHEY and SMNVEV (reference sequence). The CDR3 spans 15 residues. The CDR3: CASSFRTSGTDTQYF.

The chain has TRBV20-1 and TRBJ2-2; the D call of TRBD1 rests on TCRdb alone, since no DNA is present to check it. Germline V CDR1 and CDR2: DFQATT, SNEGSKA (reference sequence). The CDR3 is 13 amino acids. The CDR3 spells CSASAGRSGELFF.

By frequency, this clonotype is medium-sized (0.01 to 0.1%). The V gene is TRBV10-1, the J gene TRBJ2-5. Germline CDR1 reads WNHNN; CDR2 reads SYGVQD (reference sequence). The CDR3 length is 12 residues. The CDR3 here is CATKGFQETQYF.

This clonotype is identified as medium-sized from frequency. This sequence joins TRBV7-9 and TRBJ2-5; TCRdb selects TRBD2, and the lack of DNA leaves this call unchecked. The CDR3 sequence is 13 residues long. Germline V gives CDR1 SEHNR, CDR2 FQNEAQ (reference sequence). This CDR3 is CASGRALQETQYF.

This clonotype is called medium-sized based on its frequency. CDR3 sequence reads: CASGQRARKGDTQYF. The chain is built from TRBV7-9 and TRBJ2-3; TCRdb proposes TRBD2, but this gene call is untestable without DNA. Per germline, CDR1 SEHNR and CDR2 FQNEAQ (reference sequence). The CDR3 length is 15 residues.

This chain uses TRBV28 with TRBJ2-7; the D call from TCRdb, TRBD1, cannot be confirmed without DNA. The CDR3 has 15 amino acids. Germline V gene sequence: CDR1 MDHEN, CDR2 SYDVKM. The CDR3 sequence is CASSLTSGPRGEQYF.

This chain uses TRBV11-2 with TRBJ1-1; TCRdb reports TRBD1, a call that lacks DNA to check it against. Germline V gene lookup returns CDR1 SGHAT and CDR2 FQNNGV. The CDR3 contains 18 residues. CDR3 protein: CASSTLRGVGSHLFEAFF. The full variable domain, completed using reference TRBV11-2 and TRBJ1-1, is EAGVAQSPRYKIIEKRQSVAFWCNPISGHATLYWYQQILGQGPKLLIQFQNNGVVDDSQLPKDRFSAERLKGVDSTLKIQPAKLEDSAVYLCASSTLRGVGSHLFEAFFGQGTRLTVV.

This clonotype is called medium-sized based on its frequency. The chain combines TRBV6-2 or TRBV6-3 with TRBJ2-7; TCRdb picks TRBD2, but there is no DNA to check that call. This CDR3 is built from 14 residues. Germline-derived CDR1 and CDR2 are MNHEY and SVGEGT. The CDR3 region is CASSYGIALGEQYF.

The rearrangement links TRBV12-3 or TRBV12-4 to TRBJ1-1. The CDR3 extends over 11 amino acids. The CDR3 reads CASTWDTEAFF.

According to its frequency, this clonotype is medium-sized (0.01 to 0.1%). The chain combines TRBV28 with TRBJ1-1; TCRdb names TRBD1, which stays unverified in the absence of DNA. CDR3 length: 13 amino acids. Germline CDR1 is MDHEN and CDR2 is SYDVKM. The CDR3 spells CASTGRPNTEAFF. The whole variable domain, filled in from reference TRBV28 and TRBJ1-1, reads DVKVTQSSRYLVKRTGEKVFLECVQDMDHENMFWYRQDPGLGLRLIYFSYDVKMKEKGDIPEGYSVSREKKERFSLILESASTNQTSMYLCASTGRPNTEAFFGQGTRLTVV.